The 32 T cell receptor beta chains reported below all come from one sample, sequenced in a study of blood T cell repertoires in COVID-19 (TCRdb year 2020). Libraries were prepared through the immunoSEQ multiplex PCR assay. TCRdb carries this immuneACCESS record with in-frame sequences only. Its versions omit some clonotypes, under half of them owing to an unresolved V gene in the studies checked, with the rest unexplained. For this sample there are some 530,000 clones; 80% to 90% appear just once. The top ten constitute 3% to 4% of the sample. The sample consisted of peripheral blood. All receptors derive from a human donor in a cohort sampled during active COVID-19.

This chain uses TRBV7-2 with TRBJ1-5, with 7 bases matching TRBD1. The CDR3 contains 14 residues. Per the germline V gene, CDR1 is SGHTA and CDR2 is FQGNSA. J was trimmed by 5 bases and V by 5 bases; bases with no gene match: 6. CDR3 sequence (DNA): TGTGCCAGCAGCCACCAAACAGGGGATCAGCCCCAGCATTTT. It yields the protein CASSHQTGDQPQHF.

The chain recombines TRBV3-1 (or the pseudogene TRBV3-2) with TRBJ2-3; 8 nucleotides agree with TRBD2. Germline V gene sequence: CDR1 LGHDT, CDR2 YNNKEL (reference sequence). After removal of 5 bases from V and 3 bases from J, the junction contained 13 bases not matched to a gene. The CDR3 covers 17 residues. The CDR3 coding sequence is TGTGCCAGCAGCTCTCGAACCTTTAGCGGGAAAACAGATACGCAGTATTTT. This codes for CASSSRTFSGKTDTQYF.

In regard to this clone: Since a much larger clone is just one base distant, this may be a read error. The same CDR3 is also encoded by other DNA sequences in this sample. This chain links TRBV7-3 with TRBJ1-1; TRBD1 is a possible D gene (5 bases). This CDR3 contains 13 residues. V shed 2 bases and J shed 1 base, with 5 bases lying between them. In germline, CDR1 is SGHTA, CDR2 FQGTGA. The CDR3 loop reads CASSLDRNTEAFF. The CDR3 coding sequence is TGTGCCAGCAGCTTAGACAGGAACACTGAAGCTTTCTTT.

The chain uses TRBV7-2 and TRBJ2-2; the D gene is possibly TRBD1 (6 bases). Trimming shortened V by 1 base and J by 1 base, and 7 bases separated the two germline ends. The germline V gene encodes CDR1 SGHTA and CDR2 FQGNSA. The length of the CDR3 is 15 residues. The DNA of the CDR3 is TGTGCCAGCAGCTTAGACAGGGTGAACACCGGGGAGCTGTTTTTT. This sequence encodes CASSLDRVNTGELFF.

This chain links TRBV27 with TRBJ1-1, with D maybe TRBD1 (6 bases). The length of the CDR3 is 13 residues. Trimming removed 7 bases at V and 4 bases at J, with 13 bases between. Germline lookup yields CDR1 MNHEY and CDR2 SMNVEV (reference sequence). The CDR3, as DNA: TGTGCCAGCATCGGCAGGGGTGGCACTGAAGCTTTCTTT. Translated, it gives CASIGRGGTEAFF.

This chain joins TRBV11-2 and TRBJ1-1; a weak D match, TRBD1 (6 bases). V lost 0 bases and J lost 1, with 12 bases in between. CDR1 is SGHAT, CDR2 FQNNGV, per germline. The CDR3 sequence is 16 residues long. This CDR3 reads CASSLEGGAQNTEAFF. In DNA form, the CDR3 reads TGTGCCAGCAGCTTAGAGGGGGGGGCACAGAACACTGAAGCTTTCTTT.

This clone was observed a handful of times. The chain links TRBV10-1 to TRBJ1-6; no clear D gene. Trimming left V 0 bases short and J 10 bases short, with 10 bases between. Germline CDR1 reads WNHNN; CDR2 reads SYGVQD (reference sequence). The CDR3 has 14 amino acids. This CDR3 is CASSESTTGSPLHF. CDR3 bases: TGCGCCAGCAGTGAGTCGACTACGGGGTCACCCCTCCACTTT.

This chain uses TRBV6-5 with TRBJ1-5, with no clear D. The CDR3 is made up of 13 amino acids. Looked up from germline, CDR1 is MNHEY and CDR2 is SVGAGI. V lost 5 bases, J lost 9 bases, and 14 bases lay in between. The CDR3 DNA sequence: TGTGCCAGCAGTCCTGAGGCTGTAGGGCCCCAGCATTTT. This gives the protein CASSPEAVGPQHF.

This clone was found once. The DNA of the CDR3 is TGTGCCACCAGTGACGGCGGGACAGGCCAAGAGACCCAGTACTTC. Protein product: CATSDGGTGQETQYF. The J gene is TRBJ2-5, the V gene TRBV24-1; 8 bases agree with TRBD1. This CDR3 contains 15 residues. CDR1 is KGHDR, CDR2 SFDVKD, per germline. V lost 4 bases and J lost 1; bases outside the gene matches: 4.

V gene TRBV6-5 combines with J gene TRBJ2-5; D call uncertain. This CDR3 has 13 residues. CDR1 MNHEY and CDR2 SVGAGI come from the germline V gene. V lost 5 bases and J lost 3, with 10 bases in between. The CDR3 is CASSPRLEETQYF. As DNA, the CDR3 is TGTGCCAGCAGTCCCAGGCTGGAAGAGACCCAGTACTTC.

This clone was observed once. Other DNA sequences in the sample encode the same CDR3. The rearrangement uses TRBV7-2 and TRBJ1-1, with D tentatively TRBD1 (5 bases). The CDR3 contains 13 residues. Trimming shortened V by 5 bases and J by 1 base, and 8 bases separated the two germline ends. CDR1 is SGHTA and CDR2 is FQGNSA in the germline V gene. The CDR3 nucleotides are TGTGCCAGCAGCCTGACAGAGAACACTGAAGCTTTCTTT. It codes for CASSLTENTEAFF.

The rearrangement links TRBV3-1 (or the pseudogene TRBV3-2) to TRBJ2-7, with a tentative D call TRBD2 (7 bases). Germline V CDR1 and CDR2: LGHDT, YNNKEL (reference sequence). The CDR3 covers 14 residues. V was trimmed by 2 bases and J by 2 bases, leaving 10 bases between them. The chain's CDR3 is CASSQRGRAYEQYF. For the CDR3, the DNA is TGTGCCAGCAGCCAAAGGGGGAGGGCCTACGAGCAGTACTTC.

The chain couples TRBV28 to TRBJ1-5; D gene uncertain. CDR1 and CDR2 from the germline V gene are MDHEN and SYDVKM. This CDR3 is built from 17 residues. V lost 2 bases and J lost 1, with 15 bases in between. The chain's CDR3 is CASSLKTSRTSNQPQHF. The CDR3 DNA sequence: TGTGCCAGCAGTTTAAAGACAAGTCGTACGAGCAATCAGCCCCAGCATTTT.

The chain is built from TRBV3-1 (or the pseudogene TRBV3-2) and TRBJ2-3, with 16 bases that match TRBD2. V lost 6 bases to trimming and J lost 6 bases; unmatched junction nucleotides: 6. The CDR3 length is 16 residues. Germline values: CDR1 LGHDT, CDR2 YNNKEL (reference sequence). The CDR3 DNA follows: TGTGCCAGCAGGGGGGGACTAGCGGGAGGGCAGGATACGCAGTATTTT. This encodes CASRGGLAGGQDTQYF.

The J gene is TRBJ1-2, the V gene TRBV4-2; 7 positions agree with TRBD1. Germline lookup yields CDR1 LGHNA and CDR2 YNFKEQ. The J segment lost 0 bases and the V segment lost 6 bases, leaving 1 base of the junction unmatched. This CDR3 region has 13 residues. Written as DNA, the CDR3 is TGTGCCAGCAGAGGGACAGCTAACTATGGCTACACCTTC. Amino acids: CASRGTANYGYTF.

The V call is TRBV27, the J call TRBJ1-6; unclear D gene. CDR1 and CDR2 from the germline V gene are MNHEY and SMNVEV (reference sequence). The CDR3 covers 16 residues. Trimming took off 2 bases at V and 7 bases at J, with 15 bases between the two ends. The CDR3 DNA is TGTGCCAGCAGTTTAAAGGAGGGCCGCCGGAATTCACCCCTCCACTTT. Amino acid sequence: CASSLKEGRRNSPLHF.

V and J are TRBV6-2 or TRBV6-3 and TRBJ2-1; D ambiguous. The germline V gene encodes CDR1 MNHEY and CDR2 SVGEGT. V was clipped by 5 bases and J by 4 bases, with 12 bases between them. CDR3 length: 14 residues. Written as DNA, the CDR3 is TGTGCCAGCAGTCGGTTGGCGGTATACAATGAGCAGTTCTTC. It is translated as CASSRLAVYNEQFF.

As for this clone: Its ends do not fully match the called genes, so a read error is possible. The chain couples TRBV6-6 to TRBJ1-2, with D hard to call. In germline, CDR1 is MNHNY, CDR2 SVGAGI (reference sequence). The CDR3 is 11 amino acids. CDR3 nucleotide sequence: TGTGCCAGCAGTTACTCGGGCATTCCCGCCTTC. It yields the protein CASSYSGIPAF.

This chain uses TRBV19 with TRBJ2-4; D is uncertain. Trimming pared 6 bases from V and 1 base from J, leaving 13 bases between. Germline V gene data show CDR1 as LNHDA and CDR2 as SQIVND (reference sequence). The CDR3 runs to 15 residues. The CDR3 loop reads CASSHIASAKNIQYF. The CDR3 DNA sequence: TGTGCCAGTAGCCACATCGCTTCGGCCAAAAACATTCAGTACTTC.

The chain joins TRBV3-1 (or the pseudogene TRBV3-2) to TRBJ2-7; 13 bases agree with TRBD2. CDR3 size: 17 residues. The germline V gene has CDR1 LGHDT and CDR2 YNNKEL (reference sequence). J gave up 3 bases and V 4 bases, and 9 bases lay outside the gene matches. The CDR3 sequence is CASSRRGTSGDGYEQYF. As DNA, the CDR3 is TGTGCCAGCAGCCGTCGTGGGACTAGCGGGGACGGCTACGAGCAGTACTTC.

The chain links TRBV5-6 to TRBJ1-5; D remains unclear. The CDR3 sequence is 16 residues long. Between the trimmed V and J ends, which lost 4 bases and 5 bases, there was a span of 19 bases. Germline V gene data show CDR1 as SGHDT and CDR2 as YYEEEE. The CDR3 nucleotides read TGTGCCAGCAGCCCCTCTGGAGGCATTCATGATCAGCCCCAGCATTTT. Translating it yields CASSPSGGIHDQPQHF.

This chain uses TRBV10-3 with TRBJ1-5, with D unclear. The CDR3 spans 13 residues. The germline gives CDR1 ENHRY, CDR2 SYGVKD. Trimming cost V 2 bases and J 4 bases, with 6 bases left between them. Here the CDR3 reads CAISEEENQPQHF. The CDR3 region has the DNA TGTGCCATCAGTGAGGAGGAGAATCAGCCCCAGCATTTT.

This chain's CDR3 is CASSKGQGMNTEAFF. For the CDR3, the DNA is TGTGCCAGCAGTAAAGGACAGGGGATGAACACTGAAGCTTTCTTT. The chain is built from TRBV27 and TRBJ1-1; 9 nucleotides agree with TRBD1. The CDR3 is 15 residues long. Per germline, CDR1 MNHEY and CDR2 SMNVEV (reference sequence). J lost 0 bases, V lost 5 bases, and 4 bases had no gene match.

This rearrangement joins TRBV30 to TRBJ2-3; D gene unclear. Trimming left V 8 bases short and J 2 bases short, with 8 bases between. CDR1 and CDR2 (germline): GTSNPN, SVGIG (reference sequence). CDR3 size: 11 residues. CDR3 sequence: CALGDTDTQYF. The CDR3 DNA sequence: TGTGCCCTTGGAGACACAGATACGCAGTATTTT. The full variable domain, completed using reference TRBV30 and TRBJ2-3, is SQTIHQWPATLVQPVGSPLSLECTVEGTSNPNLYWYRQAAGRGLQLLFYSVGIGQISSEVPQNLSASRPQDRQFILSSKKLLLSDSGFYLCALGDTDTQYFGPGTRLTVL.

The chain has TRBV19 and TRBJ2-1; possible D gene TRBD1, 6 bases. CDR1 and CDR2 from the germline V gene are LNHDA and SQIVND (reference sequence). The CDR3 has 15 residues. V gave up 2 bases and J gave up 15 bases, with 23 bases separating them. In nucleotides, the CDR3 is TGTGCCAGTAGTATAAGGGGGAAAGACAGTCTGATTCGGTTCTTC. Its translation is CASSIRGKDSLIRFF.

As to this clone: This CDR3 is also generated by other DNA sequences in the sample. J is TRBJ1-1 and V is TRBV27; D perhaps matches TRBD1 (6 bases). This CDR3 comprises 14 residues. From germline, CDR1 is MNHEY and CDR2 SMNVEV (reference sequence). With 3 bases removed from V and 0 bases from J, the gap between germline ends came to 8 bases. Here the CDR3 DNA reads TGTGCCAGCAGTTTGACAGGTTTGAACACTGAAGCTTTCTTT. Its translation is CASSLTGLNTEAFF.

The V call is TRBV7-3, the J call TRBJ1-5; no reliable D call. Germline loops: CDR1 SGHTA, CDR2 FQGTGA. The ends were cut back, 2 bases at V and 5 bases at J, with 16 bases in the middle. This CDR3 has 16 residues. Written as DNA, the CDR3 is TGTGCCAGCAGCTTATCGAACCCACGCGGAGATCAGCCCCAGCATTTT. Protein product: CASSLSNPRGDQPQHF.

This rearrangement joins TRBV19 to TRBJ1-5; 9 nucleotides line up with TRBD1. Germline CDR1 LNHDA, CDR2 SQIVND (reference sequence). CDR3 length equals 15 residues. The V segment lost 7 bases and the J segment 0 bases; nucleotides outside the gene matches: 4. CDR3 residues: CASTRQGDSNQPQHF. The CDR3 region has the DNA TGTGCCAGTACCCGACAGGGGGATAGCAATCAGCCCCAGCATTTT.

The chain joins TRBV7-2 to TRBJ2-7; a possible D gene is TRBD2 (7 bases). In germline, CDR1 is SGHTA, CDR2 FQGNSA. Trimming took off 4 bases at V and 6 bases at J, with 13 bases between the two ends. The CDR3 consists of 13 residues. DNA of the CDR3: TGTGCCAGCAGCTCCGGGGGGCCGCTCGAGCAGTACTTC. Translated, it gives CASSSGGPLEQYF.

In its sample, this clone was seen once. The V call is TRBV7-9, the J call TRBJ2-1, with 9 bases that match TRBD2. The CDR3 covers 16 residues. With V trimmed by 4 bases and J by 6 bases, 10 bases remained unmatched. In germline, CDR1 is SEHNR, CDR2 FQNEAQ (reference sequence). The CDR3: CASSSIGGSGSNEQFF. Here the CDR3 DNA reads TGTGCCAGCAGCTCAATCGGAGGTAGCGGGAGCAATGAGCAGTTCTTC.

V usage is TRBV7-2 and J usage is TRBJ1-6; 7 bases agree with TRBD1. This CDR3 comprises 14 residues. Germline V gene data show CDR1 as SGHTA and CDR2 as FQGNSA. Unmatched junction bases numbered 4, after V lost 4 bases and J lost 7 bases. CDR3 residues: CASSSQGRNSPLHF. The CDR3 DNA is TGTGCCAGCAGCTCACAGGGGAGGAATTCACCCCTCCACTTT.

The gene calls are TRBV30 and TRBJ2-1; 8 nucleotides match TRBD2. This CDR3 contains 13 residues. V trimming: 2 bases; J trimming: 4 bases; junction bases outside the gene matches: 1. Germline V lookup: CDR1 GTSNPN, CDR2 SVGIG (reference sequence). Written as DNA, the CDR3 is TGTGCCTGGAGTCGGGGGGGGTACAATGAGCAGTTCTTC. It encodes CAWSRGGYNEQFF. Looking up the rest from reference TRBV30 and TRBJ2-1 gives the full variable domain: SQTIHQWPATLVQPVGSPLSLECTVEGTSNPNLYWYRQAAGRGLQLLFYSVGIGQISSEVPQNLSASRPQDRQFILSSKKLLLSDSGFYLCAWSRGGYNEQFFGPGTRLTVL.